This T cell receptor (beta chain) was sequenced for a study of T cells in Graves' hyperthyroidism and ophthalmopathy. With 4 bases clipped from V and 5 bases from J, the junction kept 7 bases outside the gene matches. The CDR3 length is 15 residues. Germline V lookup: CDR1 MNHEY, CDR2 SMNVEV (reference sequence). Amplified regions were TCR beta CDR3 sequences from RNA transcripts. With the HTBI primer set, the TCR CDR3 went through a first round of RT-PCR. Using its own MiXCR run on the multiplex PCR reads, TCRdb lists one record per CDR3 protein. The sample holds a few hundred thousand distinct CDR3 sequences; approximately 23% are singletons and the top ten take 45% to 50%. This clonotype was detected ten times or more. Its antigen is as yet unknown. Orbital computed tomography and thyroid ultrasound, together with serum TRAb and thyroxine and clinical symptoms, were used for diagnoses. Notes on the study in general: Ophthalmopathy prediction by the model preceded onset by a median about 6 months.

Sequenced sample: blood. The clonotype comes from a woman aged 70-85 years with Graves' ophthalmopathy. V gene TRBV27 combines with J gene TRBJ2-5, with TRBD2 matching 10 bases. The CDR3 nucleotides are TGTGCCAGCAGTTCCTCCCCGGGACTAGCGGAGACCCAGTACTTC. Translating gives CASSSSPGLAETQYF.